This T cell receptor (beta chain) originates from a study of blood T cells in healthy people across ages. Overall study context: Researchers report that template switching captured about one barcoded beta molecule per two T cells.

The germline CDR1 and CDR2 sequences are SGHRS and YFSETQ. V shed 5 bases and J shed 0 bases, with 11 bases lying between them. There are 14 residues in the CDR3. A second PCR, run for about 6 to 11 cycles, used a sample-barcoded 5' primer plus a J-beta primer mix. A single record per CDR3 protein comes from TCRdb applying MiXCR to the 5' RACE reads. Seen here are 540,000 or so distinct CDR3 sequences, 25% to 30% observed once, and the top ten hold around 18%. Study-level results: Naive CD4+ cells and diversity were both higher in long-lived donors than in aged donors. Estimates based on one million T cells were treated as lower bounds. It was not possible, with unsorted PBMCs, to conclusively compare naive and antigen-experienced cells.

As to this clonotype: Its antigen is not identified.

The specimen sequenced was blood. This clonotype was sampled from a woman aged 70-85 years in good health. The genes are TRBV5-1 and TRBJ2-5; D call uncertain. CDR3 protein: CASSSDLYQETQYF. CDR3 in DNA: TGCGCCAGCAGTTCTGACCTGTACCAAGAGACCCAGTACTTC.